This entry describes one TCR beta chain. Its antigen is not identified. TCRdb reanalyzed the PCR reads with MiXCR. The profile shows 15,000 to 20,000 clones, under 30% of them singletons. The CDR3 sequence is 16 residues long. Trimming shortened V by 0 bases and J by 9 bases, and 19 bases separated the two germline ends. Germline V gene sequence: CDR1 SGHNT, CDR2 YYREEE (reference sequence). Patients were all untreated before their thyroid surgery. The data stem from a study of metastatic and nonmetastatic thyroid tumors. Study conclusions and caveats: It was reported that TCR beta diversity was significantly higher in malignant thyroid tumors than benign nodules, in blood and tumor.

Sequencing was done on a sample of tumor tissue. The sequence came from a female donor with papillary thyroid cancer or a benign thyroid nodule (not recorded which). Some clones in this sample may be carry-over from other donors' samples. V and J are TRBV5-4 and TRBJ2-1, with D perhaps matching TRBD1 (6 bases). CDR3 region: CASSLARTAGVGEQFF. CDR3 DNA: TGTGCCAGCAGCTTGGCTCGGACAGCAGGAGTTGGTGAGCAGTTCTTC.